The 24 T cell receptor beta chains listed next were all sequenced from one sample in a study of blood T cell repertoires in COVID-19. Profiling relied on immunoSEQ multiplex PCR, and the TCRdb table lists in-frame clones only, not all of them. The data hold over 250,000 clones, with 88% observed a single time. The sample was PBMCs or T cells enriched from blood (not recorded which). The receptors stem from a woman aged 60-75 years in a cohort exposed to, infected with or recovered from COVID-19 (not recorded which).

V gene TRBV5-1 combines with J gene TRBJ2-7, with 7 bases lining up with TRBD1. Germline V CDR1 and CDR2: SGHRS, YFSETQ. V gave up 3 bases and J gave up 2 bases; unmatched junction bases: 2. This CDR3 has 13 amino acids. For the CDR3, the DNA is TGCGCCAGCAGCTCGGACAGGACCTACGAGCAGTACTTC. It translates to CASSSDRTYEQYF.

The CDR3 DNA reads as TGCGCCAGCAGCTCCCCCGGGACTAGCATGAATGAGCAGTTCTTC. This codes for CASSSPGTSMNEQFF. V is TRBV5-1 and J is TRBJ2-1, with TRBD2 matching 9 bases. The CDR3 is made up of 15 amino acids. CDR1 is SGHRS, CDR2 YFSETQ, per germline. V lost 3 bases to trimming and J lost 7 bases; unmatched junction nucleotides: 8.

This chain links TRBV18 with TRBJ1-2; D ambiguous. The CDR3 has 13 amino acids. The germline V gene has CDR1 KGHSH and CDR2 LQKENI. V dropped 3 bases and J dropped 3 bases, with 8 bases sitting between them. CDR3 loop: CASSPEPDYGYTF. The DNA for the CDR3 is TGTGCCAGCTCACCGGAGCCAGACTATGGCTACACCTTC.

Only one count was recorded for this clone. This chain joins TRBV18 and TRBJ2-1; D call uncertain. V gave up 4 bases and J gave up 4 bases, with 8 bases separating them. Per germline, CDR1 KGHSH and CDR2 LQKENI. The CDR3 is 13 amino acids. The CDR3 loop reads CASSLQKYNEQFF. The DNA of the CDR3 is TGTGCCAGCTCACTCCAGAAATACAATGAGCAGTTCTTC.

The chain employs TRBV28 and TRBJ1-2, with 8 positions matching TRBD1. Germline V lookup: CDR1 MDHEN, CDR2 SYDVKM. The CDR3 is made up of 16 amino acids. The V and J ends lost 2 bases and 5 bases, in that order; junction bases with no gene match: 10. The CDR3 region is CASSLRSTGERYGYTF. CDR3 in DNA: TGTGCCAGCAGTTTAAGGTCGACAGGGGAACGGTATGGCTACACCTTC.

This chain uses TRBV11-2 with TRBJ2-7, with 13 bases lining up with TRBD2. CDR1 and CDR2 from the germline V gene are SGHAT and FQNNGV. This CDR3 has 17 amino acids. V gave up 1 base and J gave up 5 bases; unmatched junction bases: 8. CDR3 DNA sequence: TGTGCCAGCAGCTTAGCCTTACTAGCGGGAGGGTCCCACGAGCAGTACTTC. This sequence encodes CASSLALLAGGSHEQYF.

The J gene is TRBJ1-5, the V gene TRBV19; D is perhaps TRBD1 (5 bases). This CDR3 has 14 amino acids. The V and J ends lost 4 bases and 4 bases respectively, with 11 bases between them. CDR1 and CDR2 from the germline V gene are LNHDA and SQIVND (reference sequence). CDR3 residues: CASSRAGGNQPQHF. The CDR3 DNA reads TGTGCCAGTAGTAGGGCGGGGGGAAATCAGCCCCAGCATTTT.

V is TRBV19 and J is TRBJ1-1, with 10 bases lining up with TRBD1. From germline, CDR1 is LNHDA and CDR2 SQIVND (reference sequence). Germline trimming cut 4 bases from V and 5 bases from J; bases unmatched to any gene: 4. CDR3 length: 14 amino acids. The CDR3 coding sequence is TGTGCCAGTAGTACGGACAGGGGGGCAACTGAAGCTTTCTTT. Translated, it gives CASSTDRGATEAFF.

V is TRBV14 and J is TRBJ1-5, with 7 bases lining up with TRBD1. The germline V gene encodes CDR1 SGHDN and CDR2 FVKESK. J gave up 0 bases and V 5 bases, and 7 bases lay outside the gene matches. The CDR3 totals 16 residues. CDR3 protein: CASSFRQGYSNQPQHF. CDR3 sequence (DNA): TGTGCCAGCAGCTTTCGACAGGGCTATAGCAATCAGCCCCAGCATTTT.

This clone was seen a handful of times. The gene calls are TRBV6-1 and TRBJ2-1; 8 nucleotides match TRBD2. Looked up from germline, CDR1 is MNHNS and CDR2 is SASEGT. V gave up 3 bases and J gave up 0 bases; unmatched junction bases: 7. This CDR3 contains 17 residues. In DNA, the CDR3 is TGTGCCAGCAGTGATCGGACTAGCCGTAGCTCCTACAATGAGCAGTTCTTC. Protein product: CASSDRTSRSSYNEQFF.

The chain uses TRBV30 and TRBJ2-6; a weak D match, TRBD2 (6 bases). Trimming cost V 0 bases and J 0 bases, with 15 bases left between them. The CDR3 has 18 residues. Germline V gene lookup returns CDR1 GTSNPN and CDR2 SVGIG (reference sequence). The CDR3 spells CAWSVPGLHSSGANVLTF. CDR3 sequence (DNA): TGTGCCTGGAGTGTTCCGGGACTCCACAGCTCTGGGGCCAACGTCCTGACTTTC.

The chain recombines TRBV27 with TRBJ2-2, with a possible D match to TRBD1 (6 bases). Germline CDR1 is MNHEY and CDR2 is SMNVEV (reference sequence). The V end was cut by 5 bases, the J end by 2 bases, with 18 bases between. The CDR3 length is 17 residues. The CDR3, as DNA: TGTGCCAGCAGTCACCTCAGACAGGAACCTAACACCGGGGAGCTGTTTTTT. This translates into CASSHLRQEPNTGELFF.

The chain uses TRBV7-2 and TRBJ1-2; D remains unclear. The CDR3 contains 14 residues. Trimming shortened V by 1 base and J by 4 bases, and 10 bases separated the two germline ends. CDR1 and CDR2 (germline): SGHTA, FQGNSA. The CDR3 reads CASSLEPGTYGYTF. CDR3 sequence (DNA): TGTGCCAGCAGCTTAGAACCGGGAACCTATGGCTACACCTTC.

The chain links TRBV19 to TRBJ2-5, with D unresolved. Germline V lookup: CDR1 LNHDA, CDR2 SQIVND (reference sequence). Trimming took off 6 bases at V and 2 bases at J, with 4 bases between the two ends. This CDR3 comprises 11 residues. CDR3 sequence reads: CASSQQETQYF. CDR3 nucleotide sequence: TGTGCCAGTAGCCAACAAGAGACCCAGTACTTC.

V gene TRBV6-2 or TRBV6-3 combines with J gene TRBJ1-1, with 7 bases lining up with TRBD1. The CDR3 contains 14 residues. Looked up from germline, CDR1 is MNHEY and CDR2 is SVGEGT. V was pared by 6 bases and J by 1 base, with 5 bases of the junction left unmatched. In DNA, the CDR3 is TGTGCCAGCAGCTTATGGACAGGGAACACTGAAGCTTTCTTT. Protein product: CASSLWTGNTEAFF.

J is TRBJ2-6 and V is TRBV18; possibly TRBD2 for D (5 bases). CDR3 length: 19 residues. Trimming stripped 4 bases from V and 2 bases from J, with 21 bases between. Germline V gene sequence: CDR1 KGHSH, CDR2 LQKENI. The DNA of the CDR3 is TGTGCCAGCTCACAAAACGTCATTGGAGGAGGTGCTGGGGCCAACGTCCTGACTTTC. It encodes CASSQNVIGGGAGANVLTF.

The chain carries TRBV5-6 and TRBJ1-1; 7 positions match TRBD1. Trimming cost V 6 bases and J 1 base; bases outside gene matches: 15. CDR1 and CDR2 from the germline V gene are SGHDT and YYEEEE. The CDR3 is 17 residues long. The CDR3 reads CASTFRAYRQGNTEAFF. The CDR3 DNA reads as TGTGCCAGCACCTTCCGAGCTTATCGACAGGGGAACACTGAAGCTTTCTTT.

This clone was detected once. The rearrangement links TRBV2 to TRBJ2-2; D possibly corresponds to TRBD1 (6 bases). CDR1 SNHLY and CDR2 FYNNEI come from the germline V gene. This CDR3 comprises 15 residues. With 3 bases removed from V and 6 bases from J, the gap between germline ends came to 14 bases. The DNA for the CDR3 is TGTGCCAGCAGTGAGGTTGTTTGGGGGCCCGGGGAGCTGTTTTTT. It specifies CASSEVVWGPGELFF. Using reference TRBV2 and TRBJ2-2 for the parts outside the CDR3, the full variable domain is EPEVTQTPSHQVTQMGQEVILRCVPISNHLYFYWYRQILGQKVEFLVSFYNNEISEKSEIFDDQFSVERPDGSNFTLKIRSTKLEDSAMYFCASSEVVWGPGELFFGEGSRLTVL.

CDR3 sequence reads: CASRLTGGDEKLFF. As DNA, the CDR3 is TGTGCCAGCAGGTTGACAGGGGGCGATGAAAAACTGTTTTTT. This chain joins TRBV2 and TRBJ1-4; 10 bases fit TRBD1. Germline V gene sequence: CDR1 SNHLY, CDR2 FYNNEI. This CDR3 is built from 14 residues. V lost 6 bases, J lost 6 bases, and 4 bases stayed unmatched.

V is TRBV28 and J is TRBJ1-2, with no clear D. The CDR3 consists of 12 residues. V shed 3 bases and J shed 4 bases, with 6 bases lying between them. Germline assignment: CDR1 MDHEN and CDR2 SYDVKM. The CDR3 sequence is CASSFEGYGYTF. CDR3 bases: TGTGCCAGCAGTTTCGAGGGCTATGGCTACACCTTC.

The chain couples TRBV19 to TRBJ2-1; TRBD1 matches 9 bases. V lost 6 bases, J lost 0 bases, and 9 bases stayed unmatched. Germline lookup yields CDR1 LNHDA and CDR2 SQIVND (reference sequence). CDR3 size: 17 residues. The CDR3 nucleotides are TGTGCCAGTAGCCTCGGGACAGGGTCTGGCTCCTACAATGAGCAGTTCTTC. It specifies CASSLGTGSGSYNEQFF.

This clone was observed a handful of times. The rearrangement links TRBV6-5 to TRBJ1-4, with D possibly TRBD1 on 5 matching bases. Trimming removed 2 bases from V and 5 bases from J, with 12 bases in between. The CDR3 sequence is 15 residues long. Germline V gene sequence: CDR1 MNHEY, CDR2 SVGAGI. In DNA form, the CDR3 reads TGTGCCAGCAGTTACGTTCCAGGGAAAAATGAAAAACTGTTTTTT. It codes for CASSYVPGKNEKLFF.

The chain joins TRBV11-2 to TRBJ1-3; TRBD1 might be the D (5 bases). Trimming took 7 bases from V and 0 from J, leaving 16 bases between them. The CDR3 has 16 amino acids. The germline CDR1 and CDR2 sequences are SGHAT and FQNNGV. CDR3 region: CASKFQGSYSGNTIYF. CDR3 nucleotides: TGTGCCAGCAAGTTTCAGGGTTCCTACTCTGGAAACACCATATATTTT.

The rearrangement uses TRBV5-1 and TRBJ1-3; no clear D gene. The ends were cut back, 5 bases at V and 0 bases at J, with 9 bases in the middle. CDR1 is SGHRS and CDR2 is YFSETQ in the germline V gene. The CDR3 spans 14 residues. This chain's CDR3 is CASSIESSGNTIYF. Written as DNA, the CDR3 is TGCGCCAGCAGTATTGAGAGCTCTGGAAACACCATATATTTT.